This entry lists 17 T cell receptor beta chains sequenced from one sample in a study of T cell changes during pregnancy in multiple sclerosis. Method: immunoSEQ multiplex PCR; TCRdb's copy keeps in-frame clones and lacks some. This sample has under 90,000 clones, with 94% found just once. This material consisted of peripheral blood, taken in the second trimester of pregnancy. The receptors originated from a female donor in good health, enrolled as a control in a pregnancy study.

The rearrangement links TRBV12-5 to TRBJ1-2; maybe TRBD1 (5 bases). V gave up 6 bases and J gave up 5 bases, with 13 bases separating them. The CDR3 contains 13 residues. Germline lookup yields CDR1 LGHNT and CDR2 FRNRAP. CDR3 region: CASGTGGGYGYTF. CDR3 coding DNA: TGTGCTAGTGGGACCGGGGGTGGGTATGGCTACACCTTC.

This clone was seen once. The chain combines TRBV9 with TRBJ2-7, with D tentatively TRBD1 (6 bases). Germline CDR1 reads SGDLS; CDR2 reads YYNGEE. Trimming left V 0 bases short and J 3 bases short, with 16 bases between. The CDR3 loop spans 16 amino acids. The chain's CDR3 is CASSVGGPLLNYEQYF. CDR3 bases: TGTGCCAGCAGCGTAGGGGGGCCGCTTTTAAACTACGAGCAGTACTTC.

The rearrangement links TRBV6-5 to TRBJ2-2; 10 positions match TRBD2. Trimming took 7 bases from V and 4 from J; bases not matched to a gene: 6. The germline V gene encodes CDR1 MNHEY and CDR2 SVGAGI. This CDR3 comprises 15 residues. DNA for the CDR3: TGTGCCAGCACCCTAGCGGGAGAGGGCACCGGGGAGCTGTTTTTT. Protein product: CASTLAGEGTGELFF.

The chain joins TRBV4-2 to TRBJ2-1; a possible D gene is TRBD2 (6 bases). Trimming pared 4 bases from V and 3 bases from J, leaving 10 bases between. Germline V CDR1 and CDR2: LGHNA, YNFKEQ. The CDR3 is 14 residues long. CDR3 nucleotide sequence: TGTGCCAGCAGCCCAGAGGGACTCTACAATGAGCAGTTCTTC. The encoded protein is CASSPEGLYNEQFF.

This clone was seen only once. The CDR3 loop is CASSIDGTGMNTEAFF. CDR3 sequence (DNA): TGTGCCAGTAGTATAGATGGGACAGGGATGAACACTGAAGCTTTCTTT. This chain connects TRBV19 to TRBJ1-1, with TRBD1 matching 9 bases. Germline V lookup: CDR1 LNHDA, CDR2 SQIVND (reference sequence). This CDR3 is built from 16 residues. Unmatched junction bases numbered 2, after V lost 0 bases and J lost 0 bases.

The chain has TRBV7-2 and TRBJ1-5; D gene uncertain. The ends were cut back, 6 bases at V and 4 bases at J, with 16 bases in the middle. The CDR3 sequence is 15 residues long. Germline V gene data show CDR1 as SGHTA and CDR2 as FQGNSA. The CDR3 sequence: CASSSKSGWNQPQHF. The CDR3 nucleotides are TGTGCCAGCAGTTCAAAGTCGGGGTGGAATCAGCCCCAGCATTTT.

CDR3 in amino acids: CASSQPTSGITDTQYF. In DNA form, the CDR3 reads TGCGCCAGCAGCCAGCCTACTAGCGGGATCACAGATACGCAGTATTTT. The chain links TRBV4-1 to TRBJ2-3; 10 bases map to TRBD2. Unmatched junction bases numbered 5, after V lost 3 bases and J lost 2 bases. The CDR3 totals 16 residues. Looked up from germline, CDR1 is MGHRA and CDR2 is YSYEKL.

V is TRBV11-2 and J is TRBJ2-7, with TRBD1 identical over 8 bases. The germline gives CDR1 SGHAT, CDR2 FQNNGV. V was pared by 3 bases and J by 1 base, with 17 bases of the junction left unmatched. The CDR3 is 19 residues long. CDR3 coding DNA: TGTGCCAGCAGCTTCGGGTCGACTTTCGGGACAGGATCTTCCTACGAGCAGTACTTC. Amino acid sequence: CASSFGSTFGTGSSYEQYF.

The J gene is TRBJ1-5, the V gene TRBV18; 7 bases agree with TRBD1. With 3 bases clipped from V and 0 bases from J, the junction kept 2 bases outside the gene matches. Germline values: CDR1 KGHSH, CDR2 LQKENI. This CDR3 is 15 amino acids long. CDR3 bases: TGTGCCAGCTCACCGGGACAGAATAGCAATCAGCCCCAGCATTTT. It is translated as CASSPGQNSNQPQHF. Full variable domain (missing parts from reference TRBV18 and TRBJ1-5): NAGVMQNPRHLVRRRGQEARLRCSPMKGHSHVYWYRQLPEEGLKFMVYLQKENIIDESGMPKERFSAEFPKEGPSILRIQQVVRGDSAAYFCASSPGQNSNQPQHFGDGTRLSIL.

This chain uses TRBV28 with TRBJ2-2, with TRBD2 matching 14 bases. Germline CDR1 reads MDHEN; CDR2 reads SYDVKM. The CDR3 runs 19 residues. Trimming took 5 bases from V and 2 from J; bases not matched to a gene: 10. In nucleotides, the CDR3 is TGTGCCAGCAGTCTCACGGGACTAGCGGGAGATGTTAACACCGGGGAGCTGTTTTTT. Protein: CASSLTGLAGDVNTGELFF.

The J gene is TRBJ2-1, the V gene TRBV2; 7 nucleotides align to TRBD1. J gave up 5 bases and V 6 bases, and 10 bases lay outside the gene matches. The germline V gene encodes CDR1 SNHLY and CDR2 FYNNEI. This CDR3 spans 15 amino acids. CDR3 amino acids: CASRGSGQLNNEQFF. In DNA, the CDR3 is TGTGCCAGCAGAGGATCGGGACAGTTAAACAATGAGCAGTTCTTC.

CDR3: CASSERDFGGARETQYF. The CDR3 DNA reads TGTGCCAGCAGCGAAAGAGACTTTGGGGGGGCGCGGGAGACCCAGTACTTC. V gene TRBV7-9 combines with J gene TRBJ2-5; TRBD2 is a possible D gene (7 bases). The V end lost 5 bases, the J end lost 5 bases, and 24 bases lay between the germline ends. Germline lookup yields CDR1 SEHNR and CDR2 FQNEAQ (reference sequence). The CDR3 length is 17 residues.

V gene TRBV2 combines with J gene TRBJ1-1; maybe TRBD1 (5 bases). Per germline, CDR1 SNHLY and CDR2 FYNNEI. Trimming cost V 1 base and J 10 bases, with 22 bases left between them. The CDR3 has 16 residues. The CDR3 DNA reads TGTGCCAGCAGTGAAGGTGGGGGAGGAGGTAGAGAGATAGCTTTCTTT. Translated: CASSEGGGGGREIAFF.

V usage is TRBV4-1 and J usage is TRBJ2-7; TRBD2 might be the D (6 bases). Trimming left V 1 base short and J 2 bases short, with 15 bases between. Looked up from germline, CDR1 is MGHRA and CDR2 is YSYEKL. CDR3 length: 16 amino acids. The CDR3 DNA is TGCGCCAGCAGCCAAGCCCGGACTATCCTAACCTACGAGCAGTACTTC. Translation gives CASSQARTILTYEQYF.

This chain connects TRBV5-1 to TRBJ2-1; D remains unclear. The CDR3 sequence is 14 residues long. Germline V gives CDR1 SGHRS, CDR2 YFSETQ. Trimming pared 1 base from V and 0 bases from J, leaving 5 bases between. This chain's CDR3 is CASSLQDSYNEQFF. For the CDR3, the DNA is TGCGCCAGCAGCTTGCAGGACTCCTACAATGAGCAGTTCTTC.

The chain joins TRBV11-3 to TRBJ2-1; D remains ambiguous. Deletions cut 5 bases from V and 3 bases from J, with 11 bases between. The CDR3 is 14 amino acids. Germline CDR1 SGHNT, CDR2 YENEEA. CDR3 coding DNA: TGTGCCAGCAGCGCCACGACAAGCTACAATGAGCAGTTCTTC. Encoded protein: CASSATTSYNEQFF. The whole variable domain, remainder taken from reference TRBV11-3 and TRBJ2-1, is EAGVVQSPRYKIIEKKQPVAFWCNPISGHNTLYWYLQNLGQGPELLIRYENEEAVDDSQLPKDRFSAERLKGVDSTLKIQPAELGDSAVYLCASSATTSYNEQFFGPGTRLTVL.

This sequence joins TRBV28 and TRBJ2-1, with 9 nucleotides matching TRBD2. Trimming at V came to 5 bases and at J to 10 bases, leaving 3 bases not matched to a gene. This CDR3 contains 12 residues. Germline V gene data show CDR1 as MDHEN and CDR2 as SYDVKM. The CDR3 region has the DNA TGTGCCAGCAGTCTTGCGGGAGGGGAGCAGTTCTTC. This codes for CASSLAGGEQFF.